The 24 T cell receptor beta chains in this list originate from one sample, sequenced in a study of T cell changes during pregnancy in multiple sclerosis. Measured with immunoSEQ multiplex PCR; TCRdb has only the in-frame clones, and not every one. Seen here are 38,000 or so clones, approximately 94% observed once, and the top ten hold roughly 0.4%. The input for sequencing was CD4+ T cells from peripheral blood mononuclear cells, taken in the second trimester of pregnancy. The source is a female donor with multiple sclerosis, enrolled in a pregnancy study.

The genes are TRBV7-2 and TRBJ1-2; TRBD1 is a possible D gene (5 bases). The CDR3 runs to 17 residues. V dropped 1 base and J dropped 8 bases, with 23 bases sitting between them. CDR1 and CDR2 from the germline V gene are SGHTA and FQGNSA. CDR3 DNA: TGTGCCAGCAGCTTAGTAGGAGCGGGGGGGACCCTTCGCGGCTACACCTTC. Protein sequence: CASSLVGAGGTLRGYTF.

V is TRBV7-8 and J is TRBJ1-5; maybe TRBD1 (5 bases). The CDR3 is 14 amino acids. Germline CDR1 reads SGHVS; CDR2 reads FQNEAQ. V gave up 5 bases and J gave up 5 bases, with 13 bases separating them. CDR3 DNA: TGTGCCAGCAGCCCCGACAGTTACTATCAGCCCCAGCATTTT. Encoded protein: CASSPDSYYQPQHF.

The chain has TRBV18 and TRBJ1-5; the D gene is possibly TRBD1 (6 bases). Germline CDR1 reads KGHSH; CDR2 reads LQKENI. V was shortened by 0 bases and J by 4 bases, with 10 bases between the two germline ends. CDR3 length equals 15 residues. The CDR3 DNA sequence: TGTGCCAGCTCACCACCGGGTAGGGGGAATCAGCCCCAGCATTTT. Amino acids: CASSPPGRGNQPQHF.

The CDR3 loop reads CASSREAPEKLFF. In DNA, the CDR3 is TGTGCCAGCAGCAGGGAGGCCCCCGAAAAACTGTTTTTT. The rearrangement uses TRBV4-2 and TRBJ1-4, with unresolved D. V was trimmed by 5 bases and J by 8 bases, leaving 12 bases between them. Germline values: CDR1 LGHNA, CDR2 YNFKEQ. This CDR3 is built from 13 residues.

The rearrangement uses TRBV7-2 and TRBJ1-2; no clear D gene. Germline CDR1 and CDR2: SGHTA and FQGNSA. Trimming cost V 3 bases and J 4 bases, with 9 bases left between them. The CDR3 is 13 residues long. The CDR3 coding sequence is TGTGCCAGCAGCTTGGTACAGCCCTATGGCTACACCTTC. Protein product: CASSLVQPYGYTF.

The rearrangement links TRBV2 to TRBJ2-7; D is perhaps TRBD2 (5 bases). Per the germline V gene, CDR1 is SNHLY and CDR2 is FYNNEI. The CDR3 is made up of 13 amino acids. Between the trimmed V and J ends, which lost 5 bases and 0 bases, there was a span of 8 bases. In DNA form, the CDR3 reads TGTGCCAGCAGTTCCGGGGTCTCCTACGAGCAGTACTTC. Translation: CASSSGVSYEQYF. Based on the CDR3 plus reference TRBV2 and TRBJ2-7, the full variable domain is EPEVTQTPSHQVTQMGQEVILRCVPISNHLYFYWYRQILGQKVEFLVSFYNNEISEKSEIFDDQFSVERPDGSNFTLKIRSTKLEDSAMYFCASSSGVSYEQYFGPGTRLTVT.

This chain links TRBV5-1 with TRBJ2-6; the D is unclear. Deletions cut 1 base from V and 4 bases from J, with 15 bases between. The CDR3 has 17 amino acids. Germline V gene sequence: CDR1 SGHRS, CDR2 YFSETQ. CDR3 bases: TGCGCCAGCAGCTTGAAGCCGGTCCTTTCAGGGGCCAACGTCCTGACTTTC. Translation gives CASSLKPVLSGANVLTF.

The CDR3 sequence is CASSLAGGTDNSPLHF. CDR3 in DNA: TGTGCCAGCAGCTTAGCCGGCGGGACAGATAATTCACCCCTCCACTTT. The gene calls are TRBV7-9 and TRBJ1-6, with 7 bases identical to TRBD1. Per germline, CDR1 SEHNR and CDR2 FQNEAQ (reference sequence). This CDR3 contains 16 residues. V lost 0 bases to trimming and J lost 5 bases; unmatched junction nucleotides: 4.

The chain has TRBV9 and TRBJ1-1; tentative D call: TRBD1 (6 bases). Germline V gives CDR1 SGDLS, CDR2 YYNGEE. V lost 3 bases and J 0 bases, leaving 9 bases between the germline ends. The length of the CDR3 is 14 residues. The CDR3 reads CASSGGGVNTEAFF. The CDR3 DNA sequence: TGTGCCAGCAGCGGAGGGGGGGTGAACACTGAAGCTTTCTTT.

V usage is TRBV6-6 and J usage is TRBJ2-5; TRBD1 aligns across 9 bases. V lost 4 bases, J lost 3 bases, and 3 bases stayed unmatched. CDR1 MNHNY and CDR2 SVGAGI come from the germline V gene (reference sequence). The CDR3 runs to 14 residues. The CDR3 DNA is TGTGCCAGCAGTTGGGACAGGGATAAAGAGACCCAGTACTTC. It yields the protein CASSWDRDKETQYF.

The chain has TRBV28 and TRBJ2-7; 7 bases agree with TRBD1. Germline assignment: CDR1 MDHEN and CDR2 SYDVKM. V shed 3 bases, J shed 2 bases, and the junction held 13 bases outside the gene matches. This CDR3 is built from 17 residues. CDR3 bases: TGTGCCAGCAGTTTCCCCCCGACAGGGCGAACTACCTACGAGCAGTACTTC. Translation gives CASSFPPTGRTTYEQYF.

CDR3 DNA: TGCAGCGGGGGACTTGGGATCACTGAAGCTTTCTTT. Protein sequence: CSGGLGITEAFF. The V gene is TRBV29-1, the J gene TRBJ1-1; tentative D call: TRBD1 (5 bases). V shed 7 bases and J shed 4 bases, with 13 bases lying between them. CDR3 length: 12 amino acids. Germline CDR1 SQVTM, CDR2 ANQGSEA.

J is TRBJ2-3 and V is TRBV4-1, with TRBD2 identical over 9 bases. The V gene end was trimmed by 0 bases and the J gene end by 4 bases; junction bases not matched to a gene: 11. Per germline, CDR1 MGHRA and CDR2 YSYEKL. CDR3 length: 18 amino acids. CDR3 sequence reads: CASSQDVTAGGPADTQYF. The CDR3 nucleotides read TGCGCCAGCAGCCAAGATGTCACCGCGGGAGGGCCGGCAGATACGCAGTATTTT.

CDR3 loop: CASRSGTGGHGYTF. The DNA for the CDR3 is TGTGCCAGCAGGTCCGGGACAGGGGGCCATGGCTACACCTTC. This rearrangement joins TRBV27 to TRBJ1-2, with 12 bases lining up with TRBD1. Germline values: CDR1 MNHEY, CDR2 SMNVEV (reference sequence). Germline trimming cut 6 bases from V and 6 bases from J; bases unmatched to any gene: 5. The CDR3 is 14 amino acids.

CDR3 region: CASSPTRQGLLPQHF. In DNA form, the CDR3 reads TGTGCCAGCTCACCAACAAGACAGGGCCTTTTGCCCCAGCATTTT. This chain connects TRBV18 to TRBJ1-5, with TRBD1 matching over 7 bases. The CDR3 has 15 residues. V lost 2 bases to trimming and J lost 9 bases; unmatched junction nucleotides: 10. Germline V gene data show CDR1 as KGHSH and CDR2 as LQKENI.

This chain connects TRBV18 to TRBJ2-5, with a tentative D call TRBD2 (5 bases). The germline V gene encodes CDR1 KGHSH and CDR2 LQKENI. CDR3 length equals 17 residues. V lost 1 base and J lost 1, with 16 bases in between. CDR3 sequence: CASSPLSHGLSQETQYF. In DNA, the CDR3 is TGTGCCAGCTCACCACTGTCGCATGGACTGTCCCAAGAGACCCAGTACTTC.

The chain couples TRBV6-1 to TRBJ2-7; 13 positions agree with TRBD2. From germline, CDR1 is MNHNS and CDR2 SASEGT. The CDR3 has 14 residues. Losses at the gene ends were 8 bases for V and 6 bases for J; bases not matched to a gene: 7. The CDR3 DNA reads as TGTGCCAGCGTGGTCGGGACTAGCGGGACCGAGCAGTACTTC. Protein sequence: CASVVGTSGTEQYF.

The gene calls are TRBV4-1 and TRBJ2-1, with 10 positions matching TRBD2. Germline values: CDR1 MGHRA, CDR2 YSYEKL. With 1 base clipped from V and 3 bases from J, the junction kept 18 bases outside the gene matches. The CDR3 consists of 21 residues. The DNA for the CDR3 is TGCGCCAGCAGCCAAGTCCAAGCGGGAGGGCCAGCCGGGGACTACTACAATGAGCAGTTCTTC. Translating it yields CASSQVQAGGPAGDYYNEQFF.

V is TRBV4-3 and J is TRBJ1-6; perhaps TRBD1 as D (5 bases). The CDR3 runs to 18 residues. Germline assignment: CDR1 LGHNA and CDR2 YSLEER. V gave up 4 bases and J gave up 4 bases, with 20 bases separating them. The CDR3 bases are TGCGCCAGCAGCCCAAGACCTATTCAGACAGATTATAATTCACCCCTCCACTTT. Its translation is CASSPRPIQTDYNSPLHF.

V usage is TRBV7-9 and J usage is TRBJ1-5, with D unresolved. Germline V gene data show CDR1 as SEHNR and CDR2 as FQNEAQ (reference sequence). V shed 1 base and J shed 4 bases, with 11 bases lying between them. CDR3 size: 15 residues. CDR3 nucleotides: TGTGCCAGCAGCTTAGGAGAGGGCGCGAATCAGCCCCAGCATTTT. Amino acid sequence: CASSLGEGANQPQHF.

The chain uses TRBV7-3 and TRBJ2-7; weak D call: TRBD1 (6 bases). Germline lookup yields CDR1 SGHTA and CDR2 FQGTGA. This CDR3 is 15 amino acids long. V lost 5 bases to trimming and J lost 0 bases, with 14 bases between them. The CDR3 reads CASSATGPFSYEQYF. DNA of the CDR3: TGTGCCAGCAGCGCCACAGGGCCGTTCTCCTACGAGCAGTACTTC.

The V and J genes are TRBV9 and TRBJ1-5; D may be TRBD1 (6 bases). V dropped 4 bases and J dropped 11 bases, with 22 bases sitting between them. The germline V gene encodes CDR1 SGDLS and CDR2 YYNGEE. The CDR3 consists of 15 residues. Here the CDR3 reads CASSPQVDSVESQHF. The CDR3, as DNA: TGTGCCAGCAGCCCCCAGGTGGACAGTGTGGAGTCCCAGCATTTT.

In this sample, this clone turned up once. The rearrangement uses TRBV2 and TRBJ1-5; TRBD1 agrees at 8 bases. The CDR3 sequence is 16 residues long. Germline V gene data show CDR1 as SNHLY and CDR2 as FYNNEI. V dropped 4 bases and J dropped 6; count of bases not matched to a gene: 11. The CDR3 bases are TGTGCCAGCAGTGCGCCGCGACAGGGGTTTAGTCAGCCCCAGCATTTT. This codes for CASSAPRQGFSQPQHF. The variable domain in full, with the rest retrieved from reference TRBV2 and TRBJ1-5, is EPEVTQTPSHQVTQMGQEVILRCVPISNHLYFYWYRQILGQKVEFLVSFYNNEISEKSEIFDDQFSVERPDGSNFTLKIRSTKLEDSAMYFCASSAPRQGFSQPQHFGDGTRLSIL.

V gene TRBV19 combines with J gene TRBJ1-6; 7 nucleotides agree with TRBD1. The CDR3 sequence is 14 residues long. Germline assignment: CDR1 LNHDA and CDR2 SQIVND (reference sequence). V gave up 8 bases and J gave up 4 bases; unmatched junction bases: 5. This chain's CDR3 is CASRDRGYNSPLHF. CDR3 nucleotides: TGTGCCAGTCGGGACAGAGGATATAATTCACCCCTCCACTTT.